A single sample gave rise to the 29 T cell receptor beta chains below, sequenced in a study of control samples from healthy donors and cancer patients (dated by TCRdb to about 2020). The receptor library was made with the immunoSEQ multiplex PCR assay. TCRdb provides this immuneACCESS table in a form limited to in-frame rearrangements. Some clones are lacking; in checked studies, under half of them reflect an unresolved V gene, and why the rest are absent is not known. In all, the sample holds tens of thousands of clones, and around 90% of those were seen once. Around 1.5% of the sample is in the top ten clones. Sequenced material: PBMCs. Receptors were obtained from a man aged 40-55 years with colorectal cancer.

The CDR3 here is CASSVGGGGPGNTIYF. The CDR3, as DNA: TGTGCCAGCAGCGTAGGAGGAGGTGGGCCTGGAAACACCATATATTTT. The rearrangement uses TRBV9 and TRBJ1-3; D gene ambiguous. This CDR3 region has 16 residues. CDR1 and CDR2 (germline): SGDLS, YYNGEE. The V end was cut by 0 bases, the J end by 2 bases, with 12 bases between.

The rearrangement joins TRBV30 to TRBJ1-1, with D uncertain. V gave up 0 bases and J gave up 1 base, with 6 bases separating them. This CDR3 spans 13 amino acids. Germline values: CDR1 GTSNPN, CDR2 SVGIG (reference sequence). The CDR3 coding sequence is TGTGCCTGGAGTGTGGGAACGAACACTGAAGCTTTCTTT. Residues: CAWSVGTNTEAFF.

This rearrangement joins TRBV30 to TRBJ1-2; a weak D match, TRBD1 (6 bases). Trimming left V 3 bases short and J 6 bases short, with 14 bases between. This CDR3 spans 13 amino acids. Per the germline V gene, CDR1 is GTSNPN and CDR2 is SVGIG (reference sequence). DNA for the CDR3: TGTGCCTGGAGCATCACCAGGGGAGATGGCTACACCTTC. Amino acids: CAWSITRGDGYTF.

To note about this clone: Other nucleotide sequences in the sample specify the same CDR3. V gene TRBV6-5 combines with J gene TRBJ2-7; D is undetermined. The CDR3 covers 10 residues. Trimming stripped 8 bases from V and 3 bases from J, with 5 bases between. The germline CDR1 and CDR2 sequences are MNHEY and SVGAGI. The CDR3 DNA reads as TGTGCCAGCGGCTTCTACGAGCAGTACTTC. This gives the protein CASGFYEQYF.

About this clone itself: Relative to the germline gene, one junction end is altered; a read error may explain this. The chain couples TRBV7-7 to TRBJ2-2; TRBD1 aligns across 9 bases. This CDR3 region has 17 residues. Germline CDR1 SSHAT, CDR2 FNYEAQ (reference sequence). In DNA, the CDR3 is TGTGCTAGCAGCCCCGGGACAGGGAGAACCGGAGAGGGGGAGCTGTTTTTT. Residues: CASSPGTGRTGEGELFF.

V is TRBV25-1 and J is TRBJ2-5; D is possibly TRBD1 or TRBD2 (5 bases each). Germline values: CDR1 MGHDK, CDR2 SYGVNS. Deletions cut 0 bases from V and 3 bases from J, with 8 bases between. The CDR3 runs to 14 residues. CDR3 bases: TGTGCCAGCAGTGAATATATGGGGGAAGAGACCCAGTACTTC. Translation gives CASSEYMGEETQYF. The complete variable domain, with remaining parts taken from reference TRBV25-1 and TRBJ2-5, reads EADIYQTPRYLVIGTGKKITLECSQTMGHDKMYWYQQDPGMELHLIHYSYGVNSTEKGDLSSESTVSRIRTEHFPLTLESARPSHTSQYLCASSEYMGEETQYFGPGTRLLVL.

The chain links TRBV15 to TRBJ2-1; 9 bases are shared with TRBD1. The CDR3 covers 15 residues. CDR1 is LNHNV, CDR2 YYDKDF, per germline (reference sequence). The V and J ends lost 3 bases and 2 bases, in that order; junction bases with no gene match: 2. CDR3 sequence (DNA): TGTGCCACCAGCAGTGACAGGGGGGCCTACAATGAGCAGTTCTTC. Its protein is CATSSDRGAYNEQFF.

This clone was recorded only once. Other DNA sequences of this sample code for an identical CDR3. The J gene is TRBJ2-7, the V gene TRBV2; D not certain. The CDR3 runs to 10 residues. Germline-derived CDR1 and CDR2 are SNHLY and FYNNEI. Trimming left V 2 bases short and J 4 bases short, with 0 bases between. CDR3 residues: CASSEYEQYF. CDR3 DNA: TGTGCCAGCAGTGAATACGAGCAGTACTTC.

The chain is built from TRBV4-1 and TRBJ1-6; 9 positions agree with TRBD1. The ends lost 3 bases at V and 9 bases at J; junction bases unmatched: 6. Germline V gene lookup returns CDR1 MGHRA and CDR2 YSYEKL. The CDR3 spans 15 residues. CDR3 sequence (DNA): TGCGCCAGCAGCCAGGGGACAGGGATTATTTCACCCCTCCACTTT. This sequence encodes CASSQGTGIISPLHF.

The J gene is TRBJ1-3, the V gene TRBV30, with unresolved D. The CDR3 loop spans 12 amino acids. The germline gives CDR1 GTSNPN, CDR2 SVGIG (reference sequence). V was cut by 8 bases and J by 0 bases, with 8 bases left in between. The CDR3 region is CALVISGNTIYF. Here the CDR3 DNA reads TGTGCCCTGGTTATCTCTGGAAACACCATATATTTT.

The rearrangement links TRBV12-3 or TRBV12-4 to TRBJ1-6, with D uncertain. This CDR3 spans 13 amino acids. Trimming took 1 base from V and 9 from J, leaving 7 bases between them. CDR3 in DNA: TGTGCCAGCAGTTTAGGGTTTGGTTCACCCCTCCACTTT. Encoded protein: CASSLGFGSPLHF.

This clone has only a few counts. This chain uses TRBV29-1 with TRBJ2-1, with 7 nucleotides matching TRBD2. Unmatched junction bases numbered 10, after V lost 4 bases and J lost 10 bases. Per germline, CDR1 SQVTM and CDR2 ANQGSEA. CDR3 size: 13 residues. In DNA form, the CDR3 reads TGCAGCGTTGCGGCGGGAGAAGATTCCGAGCAGTTCTTC. Translated, it gives CSVAAGEDSEQFF.

The chain links TRBV28 to TRBJ1-5; D call uncertain. Germline V gene sequence: CDR1 MDHEN, CDR2 SYDVKM. This CDR3 has 13 residues. Deletions cut 4 bases from V and 3 bases from J, with 7 bases between. CDR3 in DNA: TGTGCCAGCAGTTACAGTTTCAATCAGCCCCAGCATTTT. Translated: CASSYSFNQPQHF. Full variable domain (missing parts from reference TRBV28 and TRBJ1-5): DVKVTQSSRYLVKRTGEKVFLECVQDMDHENMFWYRQDPGLGLRLIYFSYDVKMKEKGDIPEGYSVSREKKERFSLILESASTNQTSMYLCASSYSFNQPQHFGDGTRLSIL.

The rearrangement uses TRBV29-1 and TRBJ1-1; 7 nucleotides align to TRBD1. The ends lost 3 bases at V and 3 bases at J; junction bases unmatched: 7. The CDR3 runs to 14 residues. CDR1 and CDR2 (germline): SQVTM, ANQGSEA. This CDR3 is CSVENRGIDTEAFF. CDR3 DNA: TGCAGCGTTGAGAACAGGGGAATTGACACTGAAGCTTTCTTT.

The chain couples TRBV27 to TRBJ2-4, with D perhaps being TRBD1 or TRBD2 (5 bases each). CDR3 size: 16 residues. Germline loops: CDR1 MNHEY, CDR2 SMNVEV (reference sequence). Trimming removed 6 bases at V and 2 bases at J, with 17 bases between. The CDR3 DNA follows: TGTGCCAGCAGCCACAGGACCGAGGGGTCCAAAAACATTCAGTACTTC. It codes for CASSHRTEGSKNIQYF.

The chain employs TRBV27 and TRBJ2-7; 9 bases line up with TRBD1. This CDR3 has 13 residues. With V trimmed by 6 bases and J by 2 bases, 2 bases remained unmatched. Germline values: CDR1 MNHEY, CDR2 SMNVEV (reference sequence). This CDR3 reads CASRDRGPYEQYF. Here the CDR3 DNA reads TGTGCCAGCAGGGACAGGGGCCCCTACGAGCAGTACTTC.

V gene TRBV9 combines with J gene TRBJ1-2; D is unresolved. CDR1 is SGDLS and CDR2 is YYNGEE in the germline V gene. V gave up 0 bases and J gave up 0 bases, with 9 bases separating them. The CDR3 runs 15 residues. In DNA, the CDR3 is TGTGCCAGCAGCGTAGGGACGGCAGCTAACTATGGCTACACCTTC. Protein product: CASSVGTAANYGYTF.

This clone showed up just once. The rearrangement links TRBV28 to TRBJ2-7, with D tentatively TRBD2 (5 bases). This CDR3 comprises 15 residues. V shed 3 bases and J shed 5 bases, with 17 bases lying between them. Germline-derived CDR1 and CDR2 are MDHEN and SYDVKM. CDR3 bases: TGTGCCAGCAGTTTCCCCCGGGGTCTCGGGGACGAGCAGTACTTC. This encodes CASSFPRGLGDEQYF.

This clone appeared once. This chain links TRBV5-1 with TRBJ2-2; D possibly corresponds to TRBD1 (6 bases). V was cut by 8 bases and J by 3 bases, with 11 bases left in between. CDR3 length equals 13 residues. Looked up from germline, CDR1 is SGHRS and CDR2 is YFSETQ. In nucleotides, the CDR3 is TGCGCCAGTTCGGACAGCGACACCGGGGAGCTGTTTTTT. Its translation: CASSDSDTGELFF. Combining the CDR3 with reference TRBV5-1 and TRBJ2-2 gives the whole variable domain KAGVTQTPRYLIKTRGQQVTLSCSPISGHRSVSWYQQTPGQGLQFLFEYFSETQRNKGNFPGRFSGRQFSNSRSEMNVSTLELGDSALYLCASSDSDTGELFFGEGSRLTVL.

This chain uses TRBV7-6 with TRBJ2-1; D remains unclear. Per germline, CDR1 SGHVS and CDR2 FNYEAQ. The CDR3 is 13 amino acids. Trimming stripped 5 bases from V and 9 bases from J, with 14 bases between. CDR3 nucleotides: TGTGCCAGCAGCCCGACCCCCTCGGGTGAGCAGTTCTTC. Its translation is CASSPTPSGEQFF.

V is TRBV4-1 and J is TRBJ1-4, with D possibly being TRBD1 (5 bases). Trimming removed 0 bases from V and 7 bases from J, with 15 bases in between. Per germline, CDR1 MGHRA and CDR2 YSYEKL. This CDR3 is built from 16 residues. The CDR3 is CASSQDLGRGREKLFF. Written as DNA, the CDR3 is TGCGCCAGCAGCCAAGATTTGGGGAGGGGCCGTGAAAAACTGTTTTTT.

The chain recombines TRBV15 with TRBJ1-5, with D unclear. The V gene's germline CDR1 is LNHNV and CDR2 YYDKDF (reference sequence). V lost 4 bases and J lost 3, with 4 bases in between. The length of the CDR3 is 12 residues. CDR3 amino acids: CATSTHNQPQHF. The DNA of the CDR3 is TGTGCCACCAGCACTCACAATCAGCCCCAGCATTTT.

The CDR3 here is CAWAPKGNQPQHF. In DNA form, the CDR3 reads TGTGCCTGGGCCCCAAAGGGCAATCAGCCCCAGCATTTT. This chain uses TRBV30 with TRBJ1-5; D is uncertain. Trimming removed 5 bases from V and 2 bases from J, with 10 bases in between. Germline V gene sequence: CDR1 GTSNPN, CDR2 SVGIG (reference sequence). This CDR3 has 13 amino acids.

The chain links TRBV2 to TRBJ1-5; TRBD1 might be the D (5 bases). Germline V gene lookup returns CDR1 SNHLY and CDR2 FYNNEI. The CDR3 consists of 14 residues. V lost 2 bases to trimming and J lost 0 bases, with 5 bases between them. CDR3 coding DNA: TGTGCCAGCAGTGAACAGGGTAGCAATCAGCCCCAGCATTTT. Protein sequence: CASSEQGSNQPQHF.

The rearrangement joins TRBV7-9 to TRBJ2-7, with 12 nucleotides matching TRBD2. J was trimmed by 4 bases and V by 1 base; bases with no gene match: 2. The V gene's germline CDR1 is SEHNR and CDR2 FQNEAQ (reference sequence). This CDR3 is 15 amino acids long. The DNA of the CDR3 is TGTGCCAGCAGCTTAGGGCTAGCGGGAGGGTACGAGCAGTACTTC. This sequence encodes CASSLGLAGGYEQYF.

The V call is TRBV27, the J call TRBJ2-7; TRBD2 matches 10 bases. The CDR3 extends over 15 amino acids. Germline-derived CDR1 and CDR2 are MNHEY and SMNVEV (reference sequence). Trimming at V came to 3 bases and at J to 3 bases, leaving 5 bases not matched to a gene. The CDR3 protein is CASSFGLAALYEQYF. DNA for the CDR3: TGTGCCAGCAGTTTCGGACTAGCGGCTCTCTACGAGCAGTACTTC.

V usage is TRBV19 and J usage is TRBJ1-5, with D possibly TRBD1 on 5 matching bases. Trimming pared 3 bases from V and 4 bases from J, leaving 13 bases between. The CDR3 covers 15 residues. Germline CDR1 LNHDA, CDR2 SQIVND (reference sequence). Here the CDR3 DNA reads TGTGCCAGTAGTATTGCGGGGGGTAGGAATCAGCCCCAGCATTTT. It codes for CASSIAGGRNQPQHF. Filled out from reference TRBV19 and TRBJ1-5, the complete variable domain reads DGGITQSPKYLFRKEGQNVTLSCEQNLNHDAMYWYRQDPGQGLRLIYYSQIVNDFQKGDIAEGYSVSREKKESFPLTVTSAQKNPTAFYLCASSIAGGRNQPQHFGDGTRLSIL.

This chain uses TRBV9 with TRBJ2-2; D not resolved. V lost 4 bases and J 6 bases, leaving 4 bases between the germline ends. The CDR3 extends over 11 amino acids. Germline V gives CDR1 SGDLS, CDR2 YYNGEE. The CDR3 nucleotides are TGTGCCAGCAGCTACCCCGGGGAGCTGTTTTTT. Translating gives CASSYPGELFF.

V gene TRBV7-6 combines with J gene TRBJ2-5; 9 bases align to TRBD1. CDR1 and CDR2 from the germline V gene are SGHVS and FNYEAQ. The CDR3 extends over 15 amino acids. V was clipped by 4 bases and J by 2 bases; unmatched bases: 5. CDR3 protein: CASSSPDRGQETQYF. The CDR3 DNA is TGTGCCAGCAGCTCGCCCGACAGGGGGCAAGAGACCCAGTACTTC.